This is a list of T cell receptor beta chains from one sample in a study of cytomegalovirus exposure and HLA in healthy donors. Generated by immunoSEQ multiplex PCR, the TCRdb table keeps only in-frame clones and is missing some. The sample holds about 89,000 clones, over 55% seen once. Specimen: PBMCs. The receptors here all came from a woman aged 25 to 39 in good health and CMV-seronegative. Both conserved end residues are part of each CDR3. Each record gives: CDR3 protein, J gene, V gene.

CDR3aa: CASSIDRLAGARTYNEQFF
j_gene: TRBJ2-1
v_gene: TRBV19

CDR3aa: CASSLRGHLSF
j_gene: TRBJ1-2
v_gene: TRBV5-1

CDR3aa: CASSSLYYGYTF
j_gene: TRBJ1-2
v_gene: TRBV28

CDR3aa: CASSFRQNTGELFF
j_gene: TRBJ2-2
v_gene: TRBV5-6

CDR3aa: CASSYPTEAFF
j_gene: TRBJ1-1
v_gene: TRBV28

CDR3aa: CASSSPGQGKREQYF
j_gene: TRBJ2-7
v_gene: TRBV7-9

CDR3aa: CASSSGTNTGELFF
j_gene: TRBJ2-2
v_gene: TRBV6-5

CDR3aa: CSVEDHRGLGYGYTF
j_gene: TRBJ1-2
v_gene: TRBV29-1

CDR3aa: CASSSGTGMYEQYF
j_gene: TRBJ2-7
v_gene: TRBV7-9

CDR3aa: CASSPQGAGSKTQYF
j_gene: TRBJ2-5
v_gene: TRBV28

CDR3aa: CASSSTGGRSGNTIYF
j_gene: TRBJ1-3
v_gene: TRBV21-1

CDR3aa: CAHGLSSYEQYF
j_gene: TRBJ2-7
v_gene: TRBV30

CDR3aa: CASRHTPTDTQYF
j_gene: TRBJ2-3
v_gene: TRBV27

CDR3aa: CASSDRGLNTGELFF
j_gene: TRBJ2-2
v_gene: TRBV27

CDR3aa: CASSLALAGAHFQGELFF
j_gene: TRBJ2-2
v_gene: TRBV11-2

CDR3aa: CASSRHLLAGVRNEQFF
j_gene: TRBJ2-1
v_gene: TRBV11-2

CDR3aa: CASSARAGGLRDEQYF
j_gene: TRBJ2-7
v_gene: TRBV6-1

CDR3aa: CASGPGTSRHTDTQYF
j_gene: TRBJ2-3
v_gene: TRBV12-5

CDR3aa: CASSLYRAYEQYF
j_gene: TRBJ2-7
v_gene: TRBV28

CDR3aa: CASSAGAEANYGYTF
j_gene: TRBJ1-2
v_gene: TRBV7-8

CDR3aa: CASSWGGLGNEQYF
j_gene: TRBJ2-7
v_gene: TRBV5-1

CDR3aa: CASSLAGAGGSHEQYF
j_gene: TRBJ2-7
v_gene: TRBV7-2

CDR3aa: CASSLEWGIQFF
j_gene: TRBJ2-1
v_gene: TRBV7-9

CDR3aa: CASSFWGSGGTYEQYF
j_gene: TRBJ2-7
v_gene: TRBV28

CDR3aa: CASSFDRDYLNTEAFF
j_gene: TRBJ1-1
v_gene: TRBV11-2

CDR3aa: CASSLSLEETQYF
j_gene: TRBJ2-5
v_gene: TRBV5-1

CDR3aa: CASSEPLDSNGYTF
j_gene: TRBJ1-2
v_gene: TRBV25-1

CDR3aa: CASSEIAVQVYEQYF
j_gene: TRBJ2-7
v_gene: TRBV6-1